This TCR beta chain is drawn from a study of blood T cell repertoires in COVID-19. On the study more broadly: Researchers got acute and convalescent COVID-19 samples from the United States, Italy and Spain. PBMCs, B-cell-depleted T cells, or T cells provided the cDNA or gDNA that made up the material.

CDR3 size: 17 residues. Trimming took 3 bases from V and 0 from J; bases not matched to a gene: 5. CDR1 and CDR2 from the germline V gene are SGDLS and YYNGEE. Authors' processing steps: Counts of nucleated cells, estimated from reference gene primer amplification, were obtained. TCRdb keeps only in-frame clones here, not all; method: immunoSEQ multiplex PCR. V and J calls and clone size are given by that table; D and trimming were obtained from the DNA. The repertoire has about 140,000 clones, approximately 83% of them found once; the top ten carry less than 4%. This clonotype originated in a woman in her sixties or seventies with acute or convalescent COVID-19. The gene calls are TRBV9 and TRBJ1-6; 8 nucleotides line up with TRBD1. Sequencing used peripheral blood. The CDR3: CASSGDRYLSYNSPLHF. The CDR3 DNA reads TGTGCCAGCAGCGGGGACAGGTACCTCTCCTATAATTCACCCCTCCACTTT.